This T cell receptor beta chain was identified in a study of blood T cells in healthy people across ages. Study-wide points: There was a strong correlation between TCR beta diversity and naive T cell percentage.

The use of a sample-barcoded 5' primer and a J-beta primer mix characterized a second PCR of roughly 7 to 12 cycles. MiXCR, applied by TCRdb to the 5' RACE reads, yields one record per CDR3 protein. The table records 1.5 million to 2 million distinct CDR3 sequences, 28% of them present only once. The V gene's germline CDR1 is ENHRY and CDR2 SYGVKD. Germline trimming cut 10 bases from V and 3 bases from J; bases unmatched to any gene: 13. This CDR3 spans 15 amino acids. On this clonotype itself: No antigen is known for it.

The gene calls are TRBV10-3 and TRBJ2-7, with 9 positions matching TRBD2. Sequencing used blood. This receptor was taken from a woman in her 30s in good health. CDR3 in DNA: TGTGCCACCACGGGAGTAGCGGGAGAAAGCTACGAGCAGTACTTC. This encodes CATTGVAGESYEQYF.